These 15 T cell receptor beta chains came from one sample sequenced in a study of T cells in Graves' hyperthyroidism and ophthalmopathy. Amplification yielded TCR beta CDR3 regions, with RNA transcripts as the source. HTBI primers were employed in a first-round RT-PCR of the TCR CDR3. In TCRdb, the multiplex PCR reads were re-called with MiXCR into one record per CDR3 protein. Found here are approximately 600,000 distinct CDR3 sequences, roughly 14% of them singletons; the top ten hold roughly 4.5%. Material: blood. The receptors originated from a woman aged 40 to 55 with Graves' ophthalmopathy.

J is TRBJ1-2 and V is TRBV30; D gene uncertain. This CDR3 region has 13 residues. Germline V CDR1 and CDR2: GTSNPN, SVGIG (reference sequence). V lost 3 bases, J lost 2 bases, and 10 bases lay in between. Here the CDR3 DNA reads TGTGCCTGGAGCGAGGGCCTGAACTATGGCTACACCTTC. Protein sequence: CAWSEGLNYGYTF.

This clonotype was counted ten times or more. At one end, the junction sequence differs from germline, possibly due to a read error. The V and J genes are TRBV6-2 or TRBV6-3 and TRBJ2-7; D perhaps matches TRBD1 (6 bases). This CDR3 spans 12 amino acids. Germline V gives CDR1 MNHEY, CDR2 SVGEGT. As DNA, the CDR3 is TGTGCCAGCAGTTCCACAGGGTACGAGCAGCACTTC. Protein sequence: CASSSTGYEQHF.

About this clonotype itself: One end of the junction varies from germline; a read error may be responsible. The rearrangement links TRBV20-1 to TRBJ2-7; D perhaps matches TRBD2 (5 bases). Germline lookup yields CDR1 DFQATT and CDR2 SNEGSKA (reference sequence). This CDR3 has 15 amino acids. The DNA for the CDR3 is TGCAGTGCTAGGGGGTATGGGTCAGCGGCCTACGAGCGGTACTTC. It specifies CSARGYGSAAYERYF.

This clonotype came up many times. CDR3 sequence (DNA): TGTGCCAGCAGTTCAGGGGGCCTCTATGGCTACACCTTC. It specifies CASSSGGLYGYTF. The V call is TRBV12-3 or TRBV12-4, the J call TRBJ1-2; 8 positions agree with TRBD1. The CDR3 sequence is 13 residues long. After removal of 4 bases from V and 4 bases from J, the junction contained 2 bases not matched to a gene.

This clonotype has ten or more counts. The V call is TRBV7-2, the J call TRBJ2-2; 7 bases are shared with TRBD1. CDR1 and CDR2 (germline): SGHTA, FQGNSA. This CDR3 is 17 amino acids long. The trim removed 0 bases at V and 5 bases at J, leaving 9 bases unmatched. CDR3 coding DNA: TGTGCCAGCAGCTTAGCCCAGGGGACAGCTAGGACCGGGGAGCTGTTTTTT. This gives the protein CASSLAQGTARTGELFF. The whole variable domain, filled in from reference TRBV7-2 and TRBJ2-2, reads GAGVSQSPSNKVTEKGKDVELRCDPISGHTALYWYRQSLGQGLEFLIYFQGNSAPDKSGLPSDRFSAERTGGSVSTLTIQRTQQEDSAVYLCASSLAQGTARTGELFFGEGSRLTVL.

Many counts were recorded for this clonotype. The chain joins TRBV10-2 to TRBJ2-7, with 9 nucleotides matching TRBD2. The V gene end was trimmed by 0 bases and the J gene end by 2 bases; junction bases not matched to a gene: 5. The CDR3 consists of 16 residues. The V gene's germline CDR1 is WSHSY and CDR2 SAAADI. The CDR3, as DNA: TGCGCCAGCAGTGAGTCCACTAGCGGGCCTGCCTACGAGCAGTACTTC. Amino acid sequence: CASSESTSGPAYEQYF.

The chain carries TRBV12-3 or TRBV12-4 and TRBJ2-3, with D unresolved. This CDR3 comprises 12 residues. Between the trimmed V and J ends, which lost 4 bases and 9 bases, there was a span of 11 bases. The CDR3 DNA follows: TGTGCCAGCAGTTCACAGAAGGAGACGCAGTATTTT. It encodes CASSSQKETQYF.

This clonotype was seen repeatedly, ten times or more. CDR3 sequence: CASRLNDRWAGSYEQYF. In DNA form, the CDR3 reads TGTGCCAGCAGGCTAAACGATAGGTGGGCCGGCTCCTACGAGCAGTACTTC. The chain couples TRBV6-4 to TRBJ2-7; D remains ambiguous. Per germline, CDR1 MRHNA and CDR2 SNTAGT. V dropped 6 bases and J dropped 0 bases, with 21 bases sitting between them. CDR3 size: 17 residues.

The rearrangement joins TRBV7-3 to TRBJ1-1; D ambiguous. Germline V CDR1 and CDR2: SGHTA, FQGTGA. The CDR3 length is 14 residues. Between the trimmed V and J ends, which lost 5 bases and 5 bases, there was a span of 15 bases. The CDR3 region is CASSLGGYGTEAFF. CDR3 DNA sequence: TGTGCCAGCAGCCTAGGCGGTTATGGGACTGAAGCTTTCTTT.

The chain carries TRBV18 and TRBJ2-7; weak D call: TRBD2 (6 bases). V lost 6 bases and J lost 5, with 29 bases in between. The CDR3 extends over 18 amino acids. Germline lookup yields CDR1 KGHSH and CDR2 LQKENI. In DNA, the CDR3 is TGTGCCAGCTCTCCGAGTTATGGAGGGAGCCCCCGAGACCACGAGCAGTACTTC. It translates to CASSPSYGGSPRDHEQYF.

This clonotype was detected a few times. The V and J genes are TRBV20-1 and TRBJ2-7; TRBD1 matches 11 bases. Per the germline V gene, CDR1 is DFQATT and CDR2 is SNEGSKA (reference sequence). The V gene end was trimmed by 4 bases and the J gene end by 4 bases; junction bases not matched to a gene: 9. This CDR3 has 15 amino acids. The CDR3 DNA reads TGCAGTGCTATTGACATGGACAGGGGGCGGTACGAGCAGTACTTC. This encodes CSAIDMDRGRYEQYF.

The chain links TRBV6-5 to TRBJ1-2, with 8 bases that match TRBD1. The CDR3 has 16 residues. Germline trimming cut 5 bases from V and 4 bases from J; bases unmatched to any gene: 12. Germline values: CDR1 MNHEY, CDR2 SVGAGI. The CDR3 here is CASSTWRQGSIYGYTF. CDR3 DNA: TGTGCCAGCAGTACTTGGAGACAGGGGAGTATCTATGGCTACACCTTC.

Many counts were recorded for this clonotype. The chain uses TRBV3-2 and TRBJ2-5; TRBD2 reflects the table's D call only, with no check against the DNA. TRBV3-2 is designated a pseudogene. This CDR3 is 18 amino acids long. CDR3 residues: CASSLTVGLAGALETQYF. The CDR3, as DNA: TGTGCCAGCAGCCTTACCGTGGGACTAGCGGGAGCCTTGGAGACCCAGTACTTC.

This clonotype has ten or more counts. V and J are TRBV7-2 and TRBJ2-7; 10 bases line up with TRBD2. In germline, CDR1 is SGHTA, CDR2 FQGNSA. There are 15 residues in the CDR3. The J segment lost 2 bases and the V segment lost 4 bases, leaving 5 bases of the junction unmatched. In nucleotides, the CDR3 is TGTGCCAGCAGCTCTTCTAGCGGGGGCACCTACGAGCAGTACTTC. It codes for CASSSSSGGTYEQYF. Supplemented by reference TRBV7-2 and TRBJ2-7, the full variable domain reads GAGVSQSPSNKVTEKGKDVELRCDPISGHTALYWYRQSLGQGLEFLIYFQGNSAPDKSGLPSDRFSAERTGGSVSTLTIQRTQQEDSAVYLCASSSSSGGTYEQYFGPGTRLTVT.

The sample holds many counts of this clonotype. The chain employs TRBV5-1 and TRBJ2-7; TRBD2 matches at 8 bases. There are 15 residues in the CDR3. Per germline, CDR1 SGHRS and CDR2 YFSETQ. Trimming at V came to 3 bases and at J to 7 bases, leaving 12 bases not matched to a gene. The CDR3, as DNA: TGCGCCAGCAGCTCGACTAGCGAGAGACTTTTGGAGCAGTACTTC. It encodes CASSSTSERLLEQYF.